These 8 T cell receptor beta chains share one sample of origin, sequenced in a study of T cells after yellow fever vaccination. Each CDR3 protein is one row after TCRdb ran MiXCR on the 5' RACE reads. This table holds about 210,000 distinct CDR3 sequences, 3.2% found once. This material consisted of CD4+ T cells sorted from PBMCs, taken 10 days after the yellow fever booster vaccination. These receptors were taken from a man aged 18 to 29 who received the YFV17D yellow fever vaccine.

This clonotype appeared many times. CDR3 in DNA: TGTGCCAGCAGCTTGGCCGAACAGTCCACCGGGGAGCTGTTTTTT. Its protein is CASSLAEQSTGELFF. J is TRBJ2-2 and V is TRBV5-5; unclear D gene. V shed 0 bases and J shed 4 bases, with 10 bases lying between them. The CDR3 loop spans 15 amino acids. Per the germline V gene, CDR1 is SGHKS and CDR2 is YYEKEE (reference sequence). Filled out from reference TRBV5-5 and TRBJ2-2, the complete variable domain reads DAGVTQSPTHLIKTRGQQVTLRCSPISGHKSVSWYQQVLGQGPQFIFQYYEKEERGRGNFPDRFSARQFPNYSSELNVNALLLGDSALYLCASSLAEQSTGELFFGEGSRLTVL.

The table lists this clonotype with a few counts. The chain employs TRBV20-1 and TRBJ1-3; 8 bases map to TRBD1. CDR1 DFQATT and CDR2 SNEGSKA come from the germline V gene (reference sequence). There are 17 residues in the CDR3. V lost 1 base, J lost 1 base, and 9 bases stayed unmatched. The CDR3 reads CSARVGAGGFSGNTIYF. The DNA of the CDR3 is TGCAGTGCTAGAGTGGGGGCAGGGGGCTTTTCTGGAAACACCATATATTTT.

This clonotype has a count of ten or more. J is TRBJ2-1 and V is TRBV5-1; TRBD1 aligns across 9 bases. This CDR3 is built from 15 residues. V shed 5 bases and J 4 bases; nucleotides not matched to a gene: 7. Germline V gives CDR1 SGHRS, CDR2 YFSETQ. The CDR3 protein is CASRPTGGLYNEQFF. DNA for the CDR3: TGCGCCAGCAGGCCCACAGGGGGCCTTTACAATGAGCAGTTCTTC.

The V and J genes are TRBV4-1 and TRBJ2-3, with 8 bases matching TRBD2. This CDR3 contains 15 residues. Per the germline V gene, CDR1 is MGHRA and CDR2 is YSYEKL. With 3 bases clipped from V and 5 bases from J, the junction kept 7 bases outside the gene matches. The CDR3 reads CASSQPGLVIDTQYF. CDR3 DNA sequence: TGCGCCAGCAGCCAGCCGGGACTAGTGATAGATACGCAGTATTTT.

In this sample, this clonotype turned up a few times. The genes are TRBV19 and TRBJ2-5, with TRBD1 identical over 7 bases. The CDR3 runs to 16 residues. Germline V gene sequence: CDR1 LNHDA, CDR2 SQIVND (reference sequence). Unmatched junction bases numbered 16, after V lost 5 bases and J lost 7 bases. In DNA, the CDR3 is TGTGCCAGTAGTCGCACCGGGACAGAGTCTCGAGGGACCCAGTACTTC. Protein sequence: CASSRTGTESRGTQYF.

In its sample, this clonotype was seen many times. The genes are TRBV19 and TRBJ2-2, with 8 bases fitting TRBD1. CDR1 is LNHDA and CDR2 is SQIVND in the germline V gene (reference sequence). This CDR3 is built from 14 residues. V lost 6 bases, J lost 10 bases, and 10 bases stayed unmatched. The CDR3, as DNA: TGTGCCAGTAGGGTAGGACAGGGTTCGGTGGAGCTGTTTTTT. Its protein is CASRVGQGSVELFF.

The chain recombines TRBV4-1 with TRBJ1-6; 8 nucleotides agree with TRBD1. V was clipped by 8 bases and J by 7 bases; unmatched bases: 7. The CDR3 consists of 14 residues. CDR1 is MGHRA, CDR2 YSYEKL, per germline. The CDR3 region is CASRRGQDNSPLHF. The CDR3 nucleotides are TGCGCCAGCCGGAGGGGACAGGACAATTCACCCCTCCACTTT.

This rearrangement joins TRBV6-6 to TRBJ2-2, with D perhaps matching TRBD2 (7 bases). CDR1 MNHNY and CDR2 SVGAGI come from the germline V gene (reference sequence). This CDR3 region has 13 residues. With 7 bases removed from V and 3 bases from J, the gap between germline ends came to 9 bases. CDR3 sequence reads: CASKGGDTGELFF. The DNA for the CDR3 is TGTGCCAGCAAAGGGGGGGACACCGGGGAGCTGTTTTTT.